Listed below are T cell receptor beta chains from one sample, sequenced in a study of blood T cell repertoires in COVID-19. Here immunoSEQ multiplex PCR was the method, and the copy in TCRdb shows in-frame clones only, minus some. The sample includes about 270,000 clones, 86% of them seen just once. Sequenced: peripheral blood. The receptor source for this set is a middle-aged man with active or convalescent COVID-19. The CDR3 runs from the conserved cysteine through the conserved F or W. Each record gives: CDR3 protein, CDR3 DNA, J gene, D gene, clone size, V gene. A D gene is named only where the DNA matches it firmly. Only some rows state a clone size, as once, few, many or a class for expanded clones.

CDR3aa: CASSSMGTSSTDTQYF; CDR3nt: TGTGCCAGCAGCTCCATGGGGACTTCTAGCACAGATACGCAGTATTTT; j_gene: TRBJ2-3; d_gene: -; abundance: -; v_gene: TRBV7-6
CDR3aa: CASSQEGQGRPQPQHF; CDR3nt: TGCGCCAGCAGCCAAGAAGGTCAGGGTAGGCCCCAGCCCCAGCATTTT; j_gene: TRBJ1-5; d_gene: -; abundance: -; v_gene: TRBV4-1
CDR3aa: CASGLGASSGVGAFF; CDR3nt: TGTGCTAGTGGTTTGGGCGCCAGTTCAGGGGTCGGAGCTTTCTTT; j_gene: TRBJ1-1; d_gene: -; abundance: -; v_gene: TRBV12-5
CDR3aa: CASSTGALSNQPQHF; CDR3nt: TGTGCCAGCAGCACAGGGGCCCTTAGCAATCAGCCCCAGCATTTT; j_gene: TRBJ1-5; d_gene: TRBD1; abundance: -; v_gene: TRBV7-9
CDR3aa: CASSQTGDGEETQYF; CDR3nt: TGTGCCAGCAGCCAGACAGGGGATGGGGAGGAGACCCAGTACTTC; j_gene: TRBJ2-5; d_gene: TRBD1; abundance: -; v_gene: TRBV4-2
CDR3aa: CASSSLTGAPEAFF; CDR3nt: TGCGCCAGCAGCTCTTTGACAGGTGCCCCTGAAGCTTTCTTT; j_gene: TRBJ1-1; d_gene: -; abundance: -; v_gene: TRBV5-1
CDR3aa: CASSLISIVRQGGTDTQYF; CDR3nt: TGTGCCAGCAGCTTAATCAGCATAGTTAGGCAGGGAGGGACAGATACGCAGTATTTT; j_gene: TRBJ2-3; d_gene: TRBD2; abundance: -; v_gene: TRBV7-3
CDR3aa: CAGGQTGVETQYF; CDR3nt: TGTGCCGGTGGGCAGACAGGGGTAGAGACCCAGTACTTC; j_gene: TRBJ2-5; d_gene: TRBD1; abundance: -; v_gene: TRBV5-4
CDR3aa: CASSEAGGGTEAFF; CDR3nt: TGTGCCAGCTCGGAAGCGGGTGGGGGCACTGAAGCTTTCTTT; j_gene: TRBJ1-1; d_gene: -; abundance: few; v_gene: TRBV18
CDR3aa: CASSSFFYGYTF; CDR3nt: TGTGCCAGCAGCTCGTTCTTCTATGGCTACACCTTC; j_gene: TRBJ1-2; d_gene: -; abundance: -; v_gene: TRBV28
CDR3aa: CASSYSPGGIYNEQFF; CDR3nt: TGTGCCAGCAGTTACTCCCCTGGGGGGATATACAATGAGCAGTTCTTC; j_gene: TRBJ2-1; d_gene: -; abundance: -; v_gene: TRBV6-5
CDR3aa: CASSLLRYEQYF; CDR3nt: TGTGCCAGCAGCTTGTTGCGCTACGAGCAGTACTTC; j_gene: TRBJ2-7; d_gene: -; abundance: -; v_gene: TRBV5-8
CDR3aa: CASSQEGGHNNSPLHF; CDR3nt: TGCGCCAGCAGCCAAGAAGGGGGACATAATAATTCACCCCTCCACTTT; j_gene: TRBJ1-6; d_gene: -; abundance: -; v_gene: TRBV4-1
CDR3aa: CASSPWDRGEETQYF; CDR3nt: TGTGCCAGCAGCCCTTGGGACAGGGGGGAAGAGACCCAGTACTTC; j_gene: TRBJ2-5; d_gene: -; abundance: -; v_gene: TRBV21-1
CDR3aa: CASSSGADTQYF; CDR3nt: TGCGCCAGCAGTAGCGGGGCAGATACGCAGTATTTT; j_gene: TRBJ2-3; d_gene: TRBD2; abundance: -; v_gene: TRBV10-2
CDR3aa: CASSLGPLAGGSEIF; CDR3nt: TGTGCCAGCAGCTTAGGACCCCTAGCGGGTGGTAGTGAGATCTTC; j_gene: TRBJ2-1; d_gene: TRBD2; abundance: once; v_gene: TRBV7-3
CDR3aa: CASSLDGRGPQETQYF; CDR3nt: TGTGCCAGCAGCTTAGATGGGCGGGGGCCTCAAGAGACCCAGTACTTC; j_gene: TRBJ2-5; d_gene: -; abundance: few; v_gene: TRBV7-9
CDR3aa: CASRLAGISYEQYF; CDR3nt: TGTGCCAGCAGGCTAGCGGGGATCTCCTACGAGCAGTACTTC; j_gene: TRBJ2-7; d_gene: TRBD2; abundance: -; v_gene: TRBV28
CDR3aa: CASKNLGDEQFF; CDR3nt: TGTGCCAGCAAAAATTTAGGGGATGAGCAGTTCTTC; j_gene: TRBJ2-1; d_gene: -; abundance: few; v_gene: TRBV12-3/TRBV12-4
CDR3aa: CASSDVVGDQKQGEYGEETQYF; CDR3nt: TGCGCCAGCAGCGATGTGGTTGGAGATCAAAAACAGGGGGAGTATGGAGAAGAGACCCAGTACTTC; j_gene: TRBJ2-5; d_gene: TRBD1; abundance: -; v_gene: TRBV5-1
CDR3aa: CASSFETGLRTEAFF; CDR3nt: TGTGCCAGCTCATTCGAAACAGGTCTAAGGACTGAAGCTTTCTTT; j_gene: TRBJ1-1; d_gene: -; abundance: -; v_gene: TRBV18
CDR3aa: CASSLWQGANSPLHF; CDR3nt: TGTGCCAGCAGTTTGTGGCAGGGGGCGAATTCACCCCTCCACTTT; j_gene: TRBJ1-6; d_gene: TRBD1; abundance: -; v_gene: TRBV28
CDR3aa: CASSLGRGLYNEQFF; CDR3nt: TGTGCCAGCAGCTTAGGGCGGGGTCTATACAATGAGCAGTTCTTC; j_gene: TRBJ2-1; d_gene: -; abundance: -; v_gene: TRBV7-9
CDR3aa: CASSGPGTGSGANVLTF; CDR3nt: TGTGCCAGCAGCGGTCCCGGGACAGGGTCCGGGGCCAACGTCCTGACTTTC; j_gene: TRBJ2-6; d_gene: TRBD1; abundance: once; v_gene: TRBV9
CDR3aa: CASSQGADRSGEQYF; CDR3nt: TGTGCCAGCAGCCAAGGTGCCGACAGGTCAGGAGAGCAGTACTTC; j_gene: TRBJ2-7; d_gene: -; abundance: few; v_gene: TRBV4-2
CDR3aa: CASSLRPHEQFF; CDR3nt: TGTGCCAGCAGTCTTCGTCCCCATGAGCAGTTCTTC; j_gene: TRBJ2-1; d_gene: -; abundance: -; v_gene: TRBV28